A selection of T cell receptor beta chains follows, all from one sample in a study of blood T cell repertoires in COVID-19. The table came from immunoSEQ multiplex PCR; TCRdb's copy has only in-frame clones and leaves some out. Of under 300,000 clones listed, about 87% are singletons. The sequenced sample was PBMCs or T cells enriched from blood (not recorded which). The receptors here all came from a woman aged 45-59 years who had recovered from COVID-19. CDR3s include the opening cysteine and the closing phenylalanine or tryptophan. D genes are given only for firm matches. For some rows the clone size is stated as once, few or many, or as a class when expanded; others skip it.

size	D	V	J	CDR3	DNA
NA	NA	TRBV7-2	TRBJ2-1	CASSFSRSSYNEQFF	TGTGCCAGCAGCTTCTCGCGGAGCTCCTACAATGAGCAGTTCTTC
NA	NA	TRBV6-2/TRBV6-3	TRBJ1-2	CASSLPSARSNYGYTF	TGTGCCAGCAGTTTACCCTCCGCGAGATCTAACTATGGCTACACCTTC
NA	NA	TRBV7-2	TRBJ1-5	CASSLLPIQGHQPQHF	TGTGCCAGCAGCTTATTGCCGATACAGGGACATCAGCCCCAGCATTTT
NA	TRBD1	TRBV28	TRBJ1-4	CASRPPRDRGRQGGKLFF	TGTGCCAGCAGGCCCCCCCGGGACAGGGGGCGCCAGGGGGGAAAACTGTTTTTT
NA	TRBD1	TRBV3-1/TRBV3-2	TRBJ1-6	CASRLRGQGSPLHF	TGTGCCAGCAGACTGAGGGGACAGGGTTCACCCCTCCACTTT
NA	NA	TRBV29-1	TRBJ2-2	CSVGDSGELFF	TGCAGCGTTGGTGACAGCGGGGAGCTGTTTTTT
NA	TRBD1	TRBV7-3	TRBJ2-7	CASSRREGGLDEQYF	TGTGCCAGCAGCCGCCGGGAAGGGGGCCTGGACGAGCAGTACTTC
NA	TRBD1	TRBV30	TRBJ1-2	CAWRVTGAPNYGYTF	TGTGCCTGGAGAGTTACAGGGGCCCCTAACTATGGCTACACCTTC
NA	NA	TRBV3-1/TRBV3-2	TRBJ1-3	CASSQADGGSSGNTIYF	TGTGCCAGCAGCCAAGCCGATGGCGGAAGCTCTGGAAACACCATATATTTT
NA	NA	TRBV6-1	TRBJ2-1	CASSDAGQPFYNEQFF	TGTGCCAGCAGTGACGCCGGACAGCCCTTTTACAATGAGCAGTTCTTC
NA	NA	TRBV12-3/TRBV12-4	TRBJ1-2	CASKPRTDYGYTF	TGTGCCAGCAAGCCTCGGACAGACTATGGCTACACCTTC
NA	NA	TRBV10-1	TRBJ2-2	CASSEPSRGSHTGELFF	TGCGCCAGCAGTGAACCGAGTCGGGGATCCCACACCGGGGAGCTGTTTTTT
NA	TRBD1	TRBV4-3	TRBJ1-6	CASSQGNPGTAYNSPLHF	TGCGCCAGCAGCCAAGGGAACCCCGGGACAGCGTATAATTCACCCCTCCACTTT
NA	TRBD2	TRBV9	TRBJ2-3	CASCRSGRGTDTQYF	TGTGCCAGCTGCCGGAGCGGGAGGGGCACAGATACGCAGTATTTT
NA	NA	TRBV6-5	TRBJ1-4	CASSYSTAPTNEKLFF	TGTGCCAGCAGTTACTCGACAGCCCCAACTAATGAAAAACTGTTTTTT
NA	TRBD1	TRBV27	TRBJ2-1	CASSFVGQGSYNEQFF	TGTGCCAGCAGTTTCGTGGGACAGGGCTCCTACAATGAGCAGTTCTTC
NA	NA	TRBV5-8	TRBJ1-5	CASSREGNDQPQHF	TGTGCCAGCAGCCGTGAGGGAAACGATCAGCCCCAGCATTTT
NA	TRBD2	TRBV28	TRBJ2-3	CASRDGLVDTDTQYF	TGTGCCAGCAGGGACGGACTAGTGGACACAGATACGCAGTATTTT
NA	TRBD1	TRBV6-2/TRBV6-3	TRBJ2-7	CASSGLGDRGRYEQYF	TGTGCCAGCAGTGGACTTGGGGACAGGGGCCGCTACGAGCAGTACTTC
NA	NA	TRBV5-1	TRBJ2-4	CASSLEQALAKNIQYF	TGCGCCAGCAGCTTGGAACAGGCTCTAGCCAAAAACATTCAGTACTTC
NA	NA	TRBV6-2/TRBV6-3	TRBJ2-2	CASSLGLGELFF	TGTGCCAGCAGTCTAGGATTAGGGGAGCTGTTTTTT
few	TRBD1	TRBV9	TRBJ1-2	CASSARQGRIGHGYTF	TGTGCCAGCAGCGCGAGACAGGGGAGGATTGGTCATGGCTACACCTTC
NA	TRBD2	TRBV19	TRBJ2-1	CASRIAGARNEQFF	TGTGCCAGTAGAATAGCGGGAGCGAGGAATGAGCAGTTCTTC
few	TRBD1	TRBV27	TRBJ2-2	CASTPGDRYTGELFF	TGTGCCAGCACCCCCGGGGACAGATACACCGGGGAGCTGTTTTTT
NA	TRBD2	TRBV2	TRBJ2-1	CASSPTSGTYNEQFF	TGTGCCAGCAGCCCGACTAGCGGGACCTACAATGAGCAGTTCTTC
NA	TRBD2	TRBV14	TRBJ2-1	CASSPLAAVNEQFF	TGTGCCAGCAGCCCCCTAGCGGCTGTGAATGAGCAGTTCTTC
NA	TRBD2	TRBV28	TRBJ2-3	CATTSGRRTDTQYF	TGTGCCACCACTAGCGGGAGAAGGACAGATACGCAGTATTTT
NA	TRBD2	TRBV4-2	TRBJ2-2	CASSPLSGSLAGELFF	TGTGCCAGCAGTCCCCTTAGCGGGAGCCTCGCCGGGGAGCTGTTTTTT
NA	NA	TRBV7-2	TRBJ2-5	CASSFRQAGETQYF	TGTGCCAGCAGCTTTCGGCAGGCGGGGGAGACCCAGTACTTC
NA	NA	TRBV11-3	TRBJ2-1	CASSLAGAYNEQFF	TGTGCCAGCAGCTTAGCGGGAGCCTACAATGAGCAGTTCTTC
NA	TRBD2	TRBV18	TRBJ2-2	CASSYPGLAGAGELFF	TGTGCCAGCTCTTACCCGGGACTAGCGGGCGCTGGGGAGCTGTTTTTT
NA	TRBD1	TRBV2	TRBJ2-1	CASSHDRGNEQFF	TGTGCCAGCAGCCACGACAGGGGCAATGAGCAGTTCTTC
NA	NA	TRBV19	TRBJ1-5	CASSNRLFQPQHF	TGTGCCAGTAGTAATCGGTTGTTTCAGCCCCAGCATTTT
NA	NA	TRBV4-3	TRBJ2-3	CASSQDLQKEVDTQYF	TGCGCCAGCAGCCAAGATCTGCAGAAAGAGGTAGATACGCAGTATTTT
NA	TRBD2	TRBV6-5	TRBJ2-1	CASQLTSGSGDEQFF	TGTGCCAGCCAACTAACTAGCGGGAGTGGGGATGAGCAGTTCTTC
NA	TRBD1	TRBV19	TRBJ2-4	CASSIVGAGGEGAKNIQYF	TGTGCCAGTAGTATAGTCGGAGCAGGGGGCGAGGGAGCCAAAAACATTCAGTACTTC
NA	NA	TRBV7-2	TRBJ2-3	CASSLFLGAVGRTQYF	TGTGCCAGCAGCTTATTCCTTGGAGCAGTAGGAAGGACGCAGTATTTT
NA	TRBD2	TRBV4-2	TRBJ2-5	CASSQVTSGRSETQYF	TGTGCCAGCAGCCAAGTGACTAGCGGGAGATCCGAGACCCAGTACTTC
NA	NA	TRBV18	TRBJ2-2	CASSRQGTGELFF	TGTGCCAGCTCCCGGCAGGGCACCGGGGAGCTGTTTTTT
NA	NA	TRBV5-6	TRBJ2-5	CASSLSRGSQYF	TGTGCCAGCAGCTTGTCCAGAGGGAGCCAGTACTTC
NA	NA	TRBV5-1	TRBJ1-6	CASSPVVNSPLHF	TGCGCCAGCAGCCCGGTGGTGAATTCACCCCTCCACTTT
few	NA	TRBV21-1	TRBJ2-1	CASSKGGSSYNEQFF	TGTGCCAGCAGCAAGGGGGGAAGCTCCTACAATGAGCAGTTCTTC
NA	TRBD1	TRBV28	TRBJ1-5	CASSSGQAVGQPQHF	TGTGCCAGCAGTTCCGGACAGGCCGTCGGGCAGCCCCAGCATTTT
NA	TRBD2	TRBV11-1	TRBJ2-3	CASSSGLAPQYF	TGTGCCAGCAGCTCGGGACTAGCTCCGCAGTATTTT
NA	NA	TRBV11-2	TRBJ2-7	CASSLRYRDYEQYF	TGTGCCAGCAGCCTAAGGTACAGGGACTACGAGCAGTACTTC
NA	NA	TRBV5-1	TRBJ1-1	CASSIDSLNTEAFF	TGCGCCAGCAGCATAGACAGTCTGAACACTGAAGCTTTCTTT
NA	NA	TRBV28	TRBJ1-2	CASSRWRGASNYGYTF	TGTGCCAGCAGCCGCTGGCGGGGGGCGTCGAACTATGGCTACACCTTC
NA	NA	TRBV12-3/TRBV12-4	TRBJ1-2	CASSLRDIGYTF	TGTGCCAGCAGTTTGAGGGACATTGGCTACACCTTC
NA	TRBD1	TRBV30	TRBJ1-5	CAWSGRAGGTSNQPQHF	TGTGCCTGGAGTGGGCGAGCAGGGGGTACGAGCAATCAGCCCCAGCATTTT
NA	NA	TRBV30	TRBJ2-1	CAWSVRSYNEQFF	TGTGCCTGGAGTGTGCGCTCATACAATGAGCAGTTCTTC
NA	NA	TRBV28	TRBJ1-2	CASSLGRASYGYTF	TGTGCCAGCAGTTTGGGCAGGGCGAGTTATGGCTACACCTTC
NA	TRBD1	TRBV28	TRBJ2-5	CASSPTGGAFETQYF	TGTGCCAGCAGCCCCACAGGGGGCGCTTTCGAGACCCAGTACTTC
NA	NA	TRBV7-2	TRBJ2-5	CASSSGTRPQETQYF	TGTGCCAGCAGCTCAGGGACACGTCCCCAAGAGACCCAGTACTTC
NA	NA	TRBV7-8	TRBJ2-1	CASSSSESYNEQFF	TGTGCCAGCAGCTCCTCCGAGTCCTACAATGAGCAGTTCTTC
NA	TRBD1	TRBV10-3	TRBJ1-2	CATRTGSYGYTF	TGTGCCACCCGGACAGGGAGCTATGGCTACACCTTC
NA	TRBD1	TRBV29-1	TRBJ2-7	CSVARGSYEQYF	TGCAGCGTTGCCAGGGGGAGCTACGAGCAGTACTTC
NA	NA	TRBV18	TRBJ2-7	CASSQTGNDEQYF	TGTGCCAGCTCGCAGACAGGTAATGACGAGCAGTACTTC